The 2 T cell receptor beta chains presented below share a single source sample, sequenced in a study of cytomegalovirus exposure and HLA in healthy donors. This PCR relied on a set of 60 Vbeta primers and 13 Jbeta primers. Using immunoSEQ multiplex PCR, the repertoire was profiled, and TCRdb retains in-frame clones only, with some absent. The listing contains more than 50,000 clones. The sequenced sample was PBMCs. Every receptor here comes from a woman in her forties in good health and CMV-seronegative.

As for this clone: Mismatch with germline at one junction end may stem from a read error. Other DNA sequences from this sample encode an identical CDR3 as well. The J gene is TRBJ1-6, the V gene TRBV30, with D hard to call. Germline V gives CDR1 GTSNPN, CDR2 SVGIG (reference sequence). The CDR3 runs 12 residues. The CDR3 reads CAWTPRGSPLHF. The CDR3 nucleotides are TGTGCCTGGACCCCCCGAGGATCACCCCTACACTTT. Full variable domain (outside the CDR3, taken from reference TRBV30 and TRBJ1-6): SQTIHQWPATLVQPVGSPLSLECTVEGTSNPNLYWYRQAAGRGLQLLFYSVGIGQISSEVPQNLSASRPQDRQFILSSKKLLLSDSGFYLCAWTPRGSPLHFGNGTRLTVT.

The rearrangement joins TRBV30 to TRBJ1-1, with 10 nucleotides matching TRBD1. CDR1 and CDR2 (germline): GTSNPN, SVGIG (reference sequence). V was pared by 6 bases and J by 8 bases, with 15 bases of the junction left unmatched. The CDR3 is 15 amino acids. For the CDR3, the DNA is TGTGCCTGCCCTAGGGGGGGCAGGGACAGGGGCGAAGCTTTCTTT. It translates to CACPRGGRDRGEAFF.